These 4 T cell receptor beta chains were sequenced from one sample in a study of cytomegalovirus exposure and HLA in healthy donors. PCR involved 60 Vbeta and 13 Jbeta primers. Profiling relied on immunoSEQ multiplex PCR, and the TCRdb table lists in-frame clones only, not all of them. Here the sample spans around 120,000 clones, around 80% being singletons. The source material was PBMCs. These receptors were collected from a man aged 45 to 65 in good health and CMV-seronegative.

The V call is TRBV6-5, the J call TRBJ2-3; 8 nucleotides match TRBD1. CDR3 length: 16 amino acids. With V trimmed by 0 bases and J by 5 bases, 7 bases remained unmatched. Germline lookup yields CDR1 MNHEY and CDR2 SVGAGI. Written as DNA, the CDR3 is TGTGCCAGCAGTTACTCGAGCCAGGGGGCGATAGATACGCAGTATTTT. Translating it yields CASSYSSQGAIDTQYF.

This chain links TRBV9 with TRBJ2-1; 9 bases fit TRBD1. This CDR3 is built from 14 residues. The trim removed 0 bases at V and 10 bases at J, leaving 5 bases unmatched. Germline V lookup: CDR1 SGDLS, CDR2 YYNGEE. The CDR3: CASSVGETGGEQFF. CDR3 bases: TGTGCCAGCAGCGTAGGAGAGACAGGGGGAGAGCAGTTCTTC.

This clone was seen more than once but under ten times. This chain joins TRBV5-4 and TRBJ2-1; D is perhaps TRBD2 (6 bases). Germline V gives CDR1 SGHNT, CDR2 YYREEE (reference sequence). With 5 bases removed from V and 9 bases from J, the gap between germline ends came to 21 bases. This CDR3 spans 15 amino acids. The CDR3 coding sequence is TGTGCCAGCAGTGGGATGGTGCTAGCGAGCGGTGAGCAGTTCTTC. Amino acid sequence: CASSGMVLASGEQFF.

V usage is TRBV5-6 and J usage is TRBJ2-7; TRBD1 agrees at 7 bases. Germline trimming cut 4 bases from V and 3 bases from J; bases unmatched to any gene: 10. Germline V gene sequence: CDR1 SGHDT, CDR2 YYEEEE. The CDR3 loop spans 15 amino acids. CDR3 amino acids: CASSPVGQDFYEQYF. CDR3 sequence (DNA): TGTGCCAGCAGCCCCGTTGGACAGGACTTCTACGAGCAGTACTTC.